Sequencing of this T cell receptor (beta chain) was carried out in a study of beta chain features in type 1 diabetes. For the study at large: Healthy donors resembled patients in age, gender and cell yields.

The CDR3 length is 13 residues. In germline, CDR1 is KGHSH, CDR2 LQKENI. Study-wide results and limits: Shorter TCRB CDR3s, moderately but significantly so, marked every one of the four CD4+ subsets in Type 1 diabetes patients. For patients, the naive, central memory and Treg TCRB repertoires appeared more alike than for healthy donors.

This clone was observed a few times. Its antigen is undetermined. A read error may produce the germline difference seen at one junction end. The study reverse transcribed the entire isolated RNA, so it sequenced expressed TCRB transcripts. For naive, central memory and regulatory T cell samples, reads averaged roughly 3.6 million. Only in-frame clones appear in the TCRdb table, and some are missing; sequencing was by immunoSEQ multiplex PCR. This sample has approximately 120,000 clones, with roughly a sixth found just once. Material for sequencing was central memory CD4+ T cells from blood. The TCR comes from a young man with type 1 diabetes. The chain combines TRBV18 with TRBJ1-1, with D possibly TRBD1 on 6 matching bases. CDR3 sequence (DNA): TGTGCCACCTCACAGGGCTTTAACACTGAAGCTTTCTTT. Translating gives CATSQGFNTEAFF.